The entry below gives a single TCR beta chain sequence along with its context. The antigen it binds to is not known. The input lacks base qualities; no much larger clone sits a single base away. The source of the sample is a study of blood T cell repertoires in COVID-19 (dated by TCRdb to the early 2020s). A note on the overall study: Samples covering the acute and convalescent phases of COVID-19 were provided by collaborators in the United States, Italy and Spain. Samples came from the ongoing ImmuneRACE study (first 160 participants) plus 1,254 subjects from 6 global collaborators. HLA class I and class II types, where available, came from metadata supplied by the sample provider rather than from assay-based typing. The sample metadata nearly always contained a de-identified subject ID, COVID-19 status, age in years and sex. The dataset comprised deeply sampled blood TCRbeta repertoires from subjects exposed to, actively infected with, or recovered from COVID-19. The prospective study material was composed of cDNA or gDNA derived from T cells, B-cell-depleted T cells, or PBMCs. A freely available public database, intended as a resource for researchers studying the immune response to SARS-CoV-2, is where the repertoires were released. Broader findings and caveats from the paper: The amount of clinical and demographic metadata varied by source and participant and was provided uncurated.

TCRbeta CDR3 regions were amplified from genomic DNA using the immunoSEQ Assay, a bias-controlled multiplex PCR. Turning to the authors' computational methods: Within the assay, amplification of reference gene primers was used to estimate how many nucleated cells each sample contained. Sequence reads were collapsed and filtered to measure the absolute abundance of every unique TCRbeta CDR3 rearrangement. For each sample, productive Simpson clonality was calculated by taking the square root of Simpson's diversity index across productive rearrangements. In its TCRdb copy, this immuneACCESS table keeps in-frame sequences only and misses some clones. Where compared with another copy, unresolved V genes explain less than half of these, and the others have no known cause. D and trimming were read from the DNA, whereas the V and J calls and clone size are those reported in that table. The sample data list about 140,000 clones, and 65% to 80% of these were observed just once. The ten largest clones add up to around 4% of the sample.

The collaborating institutions used their own protocols to collect whole blood in K2EDTA tubes. For TCRbeta analysis, collaborators shipped samples as frozen whole blood, isolated PBMCs, or DNA extracted from either of those sample types. The CDR3 has 15 amino acids, counting the end cysteine and phenylalanine. The kept DNA is CDR3 alone, 45 bases in frame from the first base. Trimming leaves V shorter by 6 bases and J shorter by 5 bases, with the junction holding 13 bases beyond the gene matches. Reading the germline V gene (reference sequence) gives CDR1 MNHEY and CDR2 SMNVEV. Here the chain combines TRBV27 and TRBJ2-7; 7 junctional bases match TRBD2. The sequenced material came from peripheral blood. This receptor was taken from a man in his sixties with acute or convalescent COVID-19. The encoded CDR3 is CASSPQSRGSNEQYF. The DNA reads as follows: TGTGCCAGCAGCCCTCAGTCTCGCGGGAGTAACGAGCAGTACTTC.